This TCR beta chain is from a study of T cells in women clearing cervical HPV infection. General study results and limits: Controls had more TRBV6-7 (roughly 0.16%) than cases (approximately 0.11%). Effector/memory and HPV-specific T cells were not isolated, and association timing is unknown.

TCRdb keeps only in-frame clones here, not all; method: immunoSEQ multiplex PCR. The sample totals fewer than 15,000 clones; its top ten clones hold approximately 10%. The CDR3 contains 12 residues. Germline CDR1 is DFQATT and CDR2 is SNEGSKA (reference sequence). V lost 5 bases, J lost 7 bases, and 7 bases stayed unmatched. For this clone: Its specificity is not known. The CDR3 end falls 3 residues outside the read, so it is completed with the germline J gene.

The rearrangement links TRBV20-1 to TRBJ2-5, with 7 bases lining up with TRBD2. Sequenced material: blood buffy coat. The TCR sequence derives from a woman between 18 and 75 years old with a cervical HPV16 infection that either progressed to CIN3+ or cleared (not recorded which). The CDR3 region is CSAVRGEGTQYF. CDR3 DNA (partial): TGCAGTGCTGTACGGGGGGAGGGGACC.